A selection of T cell receptor beta chains follows, all from one sample in a study of cytomegalovirus exposure and HLA in healthy donors. Profiled with immunoSEQ multiplex PCR; TCRdb holds only in-frame clones, not every one. The table records roughly 110,000 clones, 82% of them present only once. The source material was PBMCs. These receptors were taken from a man aged 45-60 years in good health and CMV-seronegative. CDR3s include the opening cysteine and the closing phenylalanine or tryptophan. The D gene is left open where the match is weak. Not every row has a clone size; where given, it reads once, few, many or a size class.

j_call: TRBJ1-6; v_call: TRBV30; clone_size: -; d_call: TRBD1; cdr3_nt: TGTGCCTGGGCCTCCGGGACAGGGGGTTCGCCCCTCCACTTT; cdr3_aa: CAWASGTGGSPLHF
j_call: TRBJ1-1; v_call: TRBV6-1; clone_size: -; d_call: TRBD1; cdr3_nt: TGTGCCAGCAGCCCTAAGACAGGGGACACTGAAGCTTTCTTT; cdr3_aa: CASSPKTGDTEAFF
j_call: TRBJ1-3; v_call: TRBV9; clone_size: -; d_call: TRBD1; cdr3_nt: TGTGCCAGCAGCGCGCTCAGGGGGTCAGGAAACACCATATATTTT; cdr3_aa: CASSALRGSGNTIYF
j_call: TRBJ1-2; v_call: TRBV15; clone_size: few; d_call: TRBD1; cdr3_nt: TGTGCCACCAGCCCGACAGGGAACTATGGCTACACCTTC; cdr3_aa: CATSPTGNYGYTF
j_call: TRBJ2-3; v_call: TRBV14; clone_size: few; d_call: TRBD1; cdr3_nt: TGTGCCAGCAGCCCGAACCGCTGGACAGGGGCGGATACGCAGTATTTT; cdr3_aa: CASSPNRWTGADTQYF
j_call: TRBJ1-2; v_call: TRBV19; clone_size: -; d_call: TRBD1; cdr3_nt: TGTGCCAGTAGCCTGGGACAGGGGACGTACACCTTC; cdr3_aa: CASSLGQGTYTF
j_call: TRBJ1-4; v_call: TRBV6-6; clone_size: -; d_call: -; cdr3_nt: TGTGCCAGCTTGGGCACCGGGGGTGAAAAACTGTTTTTT; cdr3_aa: CASLGTGGEKLFF
j_call: TRBJ2-5; v_call: TRBV6-5; clone_size: few; d_call: TRBD1; cdr3_nt: TGTGCCAGCAGCCCCGGGACAGGGTGGGAGACCCAGTACTTC; cdr3_aa: CASSPGTGWETQYF
j_call: TRBJ1-2; v_call: TRBV7-9; clone_size: -; d_call: TRBD1; cdr3_nt: TGTGCCAGCAGCCTCCGGGACAGGGGGCGTGATGGCTACACCTTC; cdr3_aa: CASSLRDRGRDGYTF
j_call: TRBJ1-1; v_call: TRBV6-5; clone_size: few; d_call: TRBD1; cdr3_nt: TGTGCCAGCAGTTCGACAGGGCGGTTGAACACTGAAGCTTTCTTT; cdr3_aa: CASSSTGRLNTEAFF
j_call: TRBJ1-3; v_call: TRBV30; clone_size: -; d_call: -; cdr3_nt: TGTGCCTGGAGGAGGTTACAGGCTGGAAACACCATATATTTT; cdr3_aa: CAWRRLQAGNTIYF
j_call: TRBJ1-5; v_call: TRBV28; clone_size: -; d_call: -; cdr3_nt: TGTGCCAGCAGTTTCGGTCCCGATAGCAATCAGCCCCAGCATTTT; cdr3_aa: CASSFGPDSNQPQHF
j_call: TRBJ2-1; v_call: TRBV6-5; clone_size: -; d_call: TRBD2; cdr3_nt: TGTGCCAGCACACCACTAGCGGGGGACAACAATGAGCAGTTCTTC; cdr3_aa: CASTPLAGDNNEQFF
j_call: TRBJ2-3; v_call: TRBV19; clone_size: -; d_call: -; cdr3_nt: TGTGCCAGTAGTATAGATCGGACATTCAGTAGCACAGATACGCAGTATTTT; cdr3_aa: CASSIDRTFSSTDTQYF
j_call: TRBJ2-7; v_call: TRBV9; clone_size: -; d_call: TRBD1; cdr3_nt: TGTGCCAGCAGCGTAGGGACAGGGACGGACGAGCAGTACTTC; cdr3_aa: CASSVGTGTDEQYF
j_call: TRBJ2-5; v_call: TRBV5-1; clone_size: -; d_call: -; cdr3_nt: TGCGCCAGCAGCGTCGAGCTGGAGACCCAGTACTTC; cdr3_aa: CASSVELETQYF
j_call: TRBJ2-2; v_call: TRBV4-1; clone_size: -; d_call: -; cdr3_nt: TGCGCCAGCAGCCCGTCGACAGCTCCGAACACCGGGGAGCTGTTTTTT; cdr3_aa: CASSPSTAPNTGELFF
j_call: TRBJ2-5; v_call: TRBV5-4; clone_size: once; d_call: -; cdr3_nt: TGTGCCAGCAGCTTGGGATACGCGGAGCAAGAGACCCAGTACTTC; cdr3_aa: CASSLGYAEQETQYF
j_call: TRBJ2-5; v_call: TRBV2; clone_size: -; d_call: -; cdr3_nt: TGTGCCAGCGGACGCCGAGGGGGATATACCCAGTACTTC; cdr3_aa: CASGRRGGYTQYF
j_call: TRBJ1-6; v_call: TRBV30; clone_size: -; d_call: TRBD1; cdr3_nt: TGTGCCGCCTTGCGGCAGGGGGGTTCACCCCTCCACTTT; cdr3_aa: CAALRQGGSPLHF
j_call: TRBJ2-5; v_call: TRBV7-2; clone_size: -; d_call: TRBD2; cdr3_nt: TGTGCCAGCAGCTTACCGATAGCGGGGGCACTGGAGACCCAGTACTTC; cdr3_aa: CASSLPIAGALETQYF
j_call: TRBJ1-2; v_call: TRBV29-1; clone_size: once; d_call: TRBD1; cdr3_nt: TGCAGCGTTGGGACAGGGGGCTTCTATGGCTACACCTTC; cdr3_aa: CSVGTGGFYGYTF
j_call: TRBJ2-7; v_call: TRBV18; clone_size: -; d_call: -; cdr3_nt: TGTGCCAGCTCACCAGGATCAGGGGGGTCGTACGAGCAGTACTTC; cdr3_aa: CASSPGSGGSYEQYF
j_call: TRBJ2-6; v_call: TRBV6-1; clone_size: -; d_call: -; cdr3_nt: TGTGCCAGCAGTGAAGAGCGAGGGGGTTTGGGTTCTGGGGCCAACGTCCTGACTTTC; cdr3_aa: CASSEERGGLGSGANVLTF
j_call: TRBJ2-7; v_call: TRBV7-2; clone_size: -; d_call: -; cdr3_nt: TGTGCCAGCAGCCCCCGCGGACAGTCCATAATCGACCCGTACTTC; cdr3_aa: CASSPRGQSIIDPYF
j_call: TRBJ1-2; v_call: TRBV7-9; clone_size: -; d_call: TRBD1; cdr3_nt: TGTGCCAGCAGCTTTCTACGGGACAGAAACTATGGCTACACCTTC; cdr3_aa: CASSFLRDRNYGYTF
j_call: TRBJ1-1; v_call: TRBV7-9; clone_size: few; d_call: -; cdr3_nt: TGTGCCAGCAGCTTAAGCGGCAGGAACACTGAAGCTTTCTTT; cdr3_aa: CASSLSGRNTEAFF
j_call: TRBJ1-5; v_call: TRBV7-9; clone_size: -; d_call: -; cdr3_nt: TGTGCCAGCAGCCGCACAGGGAATCAGCCCCAGCATTTT; cdr3_aa: CASSRTGNQPQHF
j_call: TRBJ1-5; v_call: TRBV10-2; clone_size: -; d_call: -; cdr3_nt: TGCGCCAGCAGTGAATCCCGGGGTAGCAATCAGCCCCAGCATTTT; cdr3_aa: CASSESRGSNQPQHF
j_call: TRBJ2-5; v_call: TRBV12-5; clone_size: -; d_call: TRBD1; cdr3_nt: TGTGCTAGTGGTCCGGGACAGGTCCAAGAGACCCAGTACTTC; cdr3_aa: CASGPGQVQETQYF
j_call: TRBJ1-5; v_call: TRBV10-3; clone_size: once; d_call: TRBD1; cdr3_nt: TGTGCCATCAGCCCAGACAGGGTGGGCAATCAGCCCCAGCATTTT; cdr3_aa: CAISPDRVGNQPQHF
j_call: TRBJ1-4; v_call: TRBV29-1; clone_size: -; d_call: -; cdr3_nt: TGCAGCGTTGAATCCAGGTTGGGTAATGAAAAACTGTTTTTT; cdr3_aa: CSVESRLGNEKLFF
j_call: TRBJ2-3; v_call: TRBV18; clone_size: -; d_call: TRBD1; cdr3_nt: TGTGCCAGCTCACCCCGGACAGGGCAAGATACGCAGTATTTT; cdr3_aa: CASSPRTGQDTQYF
j_call: TRBJ1-1; v_call: TRBV5-1; clone_size: -; d_call: -; cdr3_nt: TGCGCCAGCGGTGGGGAGCGGGGAACGGAAGCTTTCTTT; cdr3_aa: CASGGERGTEAFF
j_call: TRBJ1-2; v_call: TRBV6-1; clone_size: -; d_call: -; cdr3_nt: TGTGCCAGCAGTGAACGGTTCCACTATGGCTACACCTTC; cdr3_aa: CASSERFHYGYTF
j_call: TRBJ1-5; v_call: TRBV30; clone_size: few; d_call: -; cdr3_nt: TGTGCCTGGAGTGACGGACTAAGCAATCAGCCCCAGCATTTT; cdr3_aa: CAWSDGLSNQPQHF
j_call: TRBJ1-3; v_call: TRBV15; clone_size: -; d_call: -; cdr3_nt: TGTGCCACCAGCTCCTACGCGGACACCATATATTTT; cdr3_aa: CATSSYADTIYF
j_call: TRBJ1-6; v_call: TRBV27; clone_size: -; d_call: -; cdr3_nt: TGTGCCAGCGCTAACAGGGCGTATAATTCACCCCTCCACTTT; cdr3_aa: CASANRAYNSPLHF
j_call: TRBJ1-4; v_call: TRBV29-1; clone_size: -; d_call: -; cdr3_nt: TGCAGCGTTGAGAGAACAACTAATGAAAAACTGTTTTTT; cdr3_aa: CSVERTTNEKLFF
j_call: TRBJ1-1; v_call: TRBV5-4; clone_size: -; d_call: -; cdr3_nt: TGTGCCAGCAGCGAGGGTCCCGGCATGAACACTGAAGCTTTCTTT; cdr3_aa: CASSEGPGMNTEAFF
j_call: TRBJ1-1; v_call: TRBV4-3; clone_size: -; d_call: -; cdr3_nt: TGCGCCAGCAGCCGATATCCAGGGGTGACTGAAGCTTTCTTT; cdr3_aa: CASSRYPGVTEAFF
j_call: TRBJ1-6; v_call: TRBV6-5; clone_size: once; d_call: TRBD1; cdr3_nt: TGTGCCAGCAGTTTTGACCGGGGACAGGGCAATTCACCCCTCCACTTT; cdr3_aa: CASSFDRGQGNSPLHF
j_call: TRBJ1-1; v_call: TRBV5-1; clone_size: few; d_call: -; cdr3_nt: TGCGCCAGCAGCTTTACAGGGCGGGACACTGAAGCTTTCTTT; cdr3_aa: CASSFTGRDTEAFF
j_call: TRBJ1-1; v_call: TRBV10-3; clone_size: -; d_call: -; cdr3_nt: TGTGCCATCAGTGAGTCGACAATGGGGGGTACTGAAGCTTTCTTT; cdr3_aa: CAISESTMGGTEAFF
j_call: TRBJ2-7; v_call: TRBV19; clone_size: -; d_call: TRBD1; cdr3_nt: TGTGCCAGTAAGGATACAGGGGGCCGATACGAGCAGTACTTC; cdr3_aa: CASKDTGGRYEQYF
j_call: TRBJ1-5; v_call: TRBV19; clone_size: once; d_call: TRBD1; cdr3_nt: TGTGCCAGTAGCCCTGACAGGGCCGTTAGCAATCAGCCCCAGCATTTT; cdr3_aa: CASSPDRAVSNQPQHF
j_call: TRBJ2-2; v_call: TRBV4-1; clone_size: -; d_call: TRBD2; cdr3_nt: TGCGCCAGCAGCCGAGGACTAGCGGGGGTGAACACCGGGGAGCTGTTTTTT; cdr3_aa: CASSRGLAGVNTGELFF
j_call: TRBJ2-1; v_call: TRBV7-2; clone_size: -; d_call: TRBD2; cdr3_nt: TGTGCCAGCAGCTTAGGTCCAGGTGGTGGGCGGGGGGACAATGAGCAGTTCTTC; cdr3_aa: CASSLGPGGGRGDNEQFF
j_call: TRBJ2-1; v_call: TRBV11-2; clone_size: -; d_call: TRBD1; cdr3_nt: TGTGCCAGCCGTCGTATCGGGACAGGCCGAGCCTACAATGAGCAGTTCTTC; cdr3_aa: CASRRIGTGRAYNEQFF